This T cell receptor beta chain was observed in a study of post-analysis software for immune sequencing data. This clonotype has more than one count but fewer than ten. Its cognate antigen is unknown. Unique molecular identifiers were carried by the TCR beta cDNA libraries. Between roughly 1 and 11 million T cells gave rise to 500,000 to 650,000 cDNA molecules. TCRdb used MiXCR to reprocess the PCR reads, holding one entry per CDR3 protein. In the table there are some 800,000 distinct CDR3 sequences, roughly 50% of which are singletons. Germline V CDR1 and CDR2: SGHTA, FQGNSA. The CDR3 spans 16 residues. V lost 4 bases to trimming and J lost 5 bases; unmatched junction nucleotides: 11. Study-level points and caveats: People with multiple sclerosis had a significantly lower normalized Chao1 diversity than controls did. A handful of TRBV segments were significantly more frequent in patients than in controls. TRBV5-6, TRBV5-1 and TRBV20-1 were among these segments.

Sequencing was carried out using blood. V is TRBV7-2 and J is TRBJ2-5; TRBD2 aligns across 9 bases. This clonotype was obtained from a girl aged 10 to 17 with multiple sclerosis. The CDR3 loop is CASSSYSGLAKETQYF. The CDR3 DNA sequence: TGTGCCAGCAGCTCTTACTCGGGACTAGCAAAGGAGACCCAGTACTTC.